The T cell receptor (beta chain) described here comes from a study of low-dose radiotherapy and immunotherapy resistance in tumors. Time point: before trial treatment. This clonotype was seen at least ten times. First-strand cDNA used TRAV- and TRBV-specific primers, covering alpha and beta chains. TCR amplification ran 20 PCR cycles using constant-region and V-primer adapter primers. TCRdb re-called the reads with MiXCR, one entry per CDR3 protein. The table lists 85,000 to 100,000 distinct CDR3 sequences, 9.4% of them singletons. From germline, CDR1 is SGHTA and CDR2 FQGTGA. The CDR3 totals 15 residues. Trimming took 1 base from V and 5 from J; bases not matched to a gene: 5.

Specimen: PBMCs, collected before treatment. The V and J genes are TRBV7-3 and TRBJ2-5, with 9 bases aligning to TRBD2. The sequence derives from a male donor with prostate cancer. The CDR3 protein is CASSLMGLAVETQYF. CDR3 in DNA: TGTGCCAGCAGCTTAATGGGACTAGCCGTGGAGACCCAGTACTTC.